These 12 T cell receptor beta chains were sequenced from one sample in a study of T-cell reconstitution after alpha-beta-depleted transplantation in children. Preparation of the TCRbeta library used unique molecular identifiers. One entry per CDR3 protein, called by TCRdb with MiXCR from the PCR reads. The sample has about 460,000 distinct CDR3 sequences, around an eighth seen once. The sample consisted of PBMCs from the stem cell graft donor, taken from the stem cell graft. The receptors stem from a human donor who donated a stem cell graft to a child with combined immunodeficiency.

The rearrangement uses TRBV27 and TRBJ2-1, with TRBD2 as a possible D gene (5 bases). Trimming shortened V by 6 bases and J by 7 bases, and 19 bases separated the two germline ends. The CDR3 has 15 residues. Germline CDR1 reads MNHEY; CDR2 reads SMNVEV (reference sequence). In DNA, the CDR3 is TGTGCCAGCAGCGACGGAGGCTATTCGTCAAATGAGCAGTTCTTC. Translation: CASSDGGYSSNEQFF.

This clonotype has only one observation. The CDR3 does not end in the conserved phenylalanine or tryptophan, so this is likely a read error. The chain recombines TRBV4-3 with TRBJ1-6; 7 bases are shared with TRBD1. The CDR3 has 15 amino acids. The junction had 8 bases not matched to a gene; V was cut back by 3 bases and J by 9 bases. Germline CDR1 is LGHNA and CDR2 is YSLEER. This CDR3 is CASSQGQTYRSPLHS. CDR3 coding DNA: TGCGCCAGCAGCCAGGGACAGACCTATCGTTCACCCCTCCACTCT.

This clonotype was seen repeatedly, ten times or more. V is TRBV29-1 and J is TRBJ1-3; D gene uncertain. The CDR3 has 14 residues. Looked up from germline, CDR1 is SQVTM and CDR2 is ANQGSEA. V was cut by 4 bases and J by 0 bases, with 10 bases left in between. The CDR3 region has the DNA TGCAGCGTTGCGAGGACGGGCTCTGGAAACACCATATATTTT. This translates into CSVARTGSGNTIYF.

This clonotype was counted at least ten times. V gene TRBV10-3 combines with J gene TRBJ2-2, with 8 bases that match TRBD2. Germline values: CDR1 ENHRY, CDR2 SYGVKD. The CDR3 has 14 residues. V shed 8 bases and J 2 bases; nucleotides not matched to a gene: 4. CDR3 nucleotide sequence: TGTGCCATCGGAGCGGGGGTAAACACCGGGGAGCTGTTTTTT. Translation gives CAIGAGVNTGELFF.

This clonotype came up many times. V and J are TRBV12-3 or TRBV12-4 and TRBJ2-2; a weak D match, TRBD1 (6 bases). Trimming stripped 3 bases from V and 4 bases from J, with 9 bases between. The CDR3 is made up of 14 amino acids. The CDR3 here is CASSFPGATGELFF. CDR3 coding DNA: TGTGCCAGCAGTTTCCCAGGGGCCACCGGGGAGCTGTTTTTT.

This clonotype turned up a few times. The genes are TRBV18 and TRBJ2-3; D unresolved. V dropped 3 bases and J dropped 0 bases, with 10 bases sitting between them. CDR1 is KGHSH and CDR2 is LQKENI in the germline V gene. The CDR3 spans 15 residues. The DNA for the CDR3 is TGTGCCAGCTCACCGTCACTGGCTAGCACAGATACGCAGTATTTT. Amino acid sequence: CASSPSLASTDTQYF.

The rearrangement joins TRBV7-8 to TRBJ2-1, with 15 bases matching TRBD2. Germline V lookup: CDR1 SGHVS, CDR2 FQNEAQ. V shed 5 bases, J shed 8 bases, and the junction held 13 bases outside the gene matches. CDR3 length: 18 amino acids. The DNA for the CDR3 is TGTGCCAGCAGCCCAATTCCCGGGACTAGCGGGAGGAAGGATGAGCAGTTCTTC. Amino acid sequence: CASSPIPGTSGRKDEQFF.

This chain uses TRBV5-1 with TRBJ2-1, with TRBD1 matching 11 bases. V lost 0 bases, J lost 6 bases, and 5 bases stayed unmatched. Per the germline V gene, CDR1 is SGHRS and CDR2 is YFSETQ. There are 16 residues in the CDR3. The CDR3 coding sequence is TGCGCCAGCAGCTTGGGGACAGGGGGCCTGTCCAATGAGCAGTTCTTC. It encodes CASSLGTGGLSNEQFF.

CDR3: CASSLEGGHYNEQFF. As DNA, the CDR3 is TGTGCCAGCAGCTTAGAGGGCGGGCACTACAATGAGCAGTTCTTC. V and J are TRBV7-6 and TRBJ2-1; a weak D match, TRBD2 (5 bases). Germline V gene sequence: CDR1 SGHVS, CDR2 FNYEAQ. Trimming removed 1 base from V and 3 bases from J, with 10 bases in between. The CDR3 covers 15 residues.

This clonotype has more than one count but fewer than ten. This sequence joins TRBV7-2 and TRBJ2-4, with D uncertain. There are 16 residues in the CDR3. Trimming took 5 bases from V and 1 from J, leaving 15 bases between them. Germline assignment: CDR1 SGHTA and CDR2 FQGNSA. The CDR3 DNA sequence: TGTGCCAGCAGCCCCCTGCAGGCCCCTGCCAAAAACATTCAGTACTTC. Residues: CASSPLQAPAKNIQYF.

This clonotype appeared a few times. The chain employs TRBV12-3 or TRBV12-4 and TRBJ2-7; TRBD2 matches at 7 bases. CDR3 length: 14 amino acids. V gave up 2 bases and J gave up 2 bases; unmatched junction bases: 3. For the CDR3, the DNA is TGTGCCAGCAGTTTAACGGGACTACCCTACGAGCAGTACTTC. Encoded protein: CASSLTGLPYEQYF.

At least ten counts were recorded for this clonotype. The chain recombines TRBV28 with TRBJ2-1, with D uncertain. Trimming took off 1 base at V and 7 bases at J, with 11 bases between the two ends. Germline assignment: CDR1 MDHEN and CDR2 SYDVKM. CDR3 size: 14 residues. The CDR3 protein is CASSLSRGWNEQFF. As DNA, the CDR3 is TGTGCCAGCAGTTTATCTCGCGGCTGGAATGAGCAGTTCTTC.